Each of the 10 T cell receptor beta chains below was sequenced from the same sample in a study of beta chain features in type 1 diabetes. Notes on the study in general: Moderate yet significant TCRB CDR3 shortening was seen in Type 1 diabetes patients in all four CD4+ subsets.

Expressed TCRB transcripts were sequenced because the isolated RNA had all been reverse transcribed beforehand. Clones were read by immunoSEQ multiplex PCR, and TCRdb kept only the in-frame ones, dropping some. The sample lists 160,000 or so clones, almost 65% occurring once. What these receptors recognize is not known. Sample: naive CD4+ T cells from blood. These receptors originate from a man aged 30-40 years with type 1 diabetes.

This clone was counted only a few times. The same CDR3 can be traced to other DNA sequences in this sample. The gene calls are TRBV29-1 and TRBJ2-6; D is uncertain. Per the germline V gene, CDR1 is SQVTM and CDR2 is ANQGSEA. CDR3 length equals 14 residues. The V end was cut by 3 bases, the J end by 1 base, with 7 bases between. CDR3 in amino acids: CSVDGQSGANVLTF. DNA of the CDR3: TGCAGCGTTGATGGGCAATCTGGGGCCAACGTCCTGACTTTC. The full variable domain, completed using reference TRBV29-1 and TRBJ2-6, is SAVISQKPSRDICQRGTSLTIQCQVDSQVTMMFWYRQQPGQSLTLIATANQGSEATYESGFVIDKFPISRPNLTFSTLTVSNMSPEDSSIYLCSVDGQSGANVLTFGAGSRLTVL.

The rearrangement links TRBV7-2 to TRBJ2-7; D may be TRBD1 (6 bases). V lost 5 bases to trimming and J lost 7 bases, with 12 bases between them. Germline CDR1 is SGHTA and CDR2 is FQGNSA. This CDR3 has 12 amino acids. CDR3 sequence reads: CASSPNRVEQYF. The CDR3, as DNA: TGTGCCAGCAGCCCTAACAGGGTAGAGCAGTACTTC. The full variable domain, its missing parts supplied by reference TRBV7-2 and TRBJ2-7, is GAGVSQSPSNKVTEKGKDVELRCDPISGHTALYWYRQSLGQGLEFLIYFQGNSAPDKSGLPSDRFSAERTGGSVSTLTIQRTQQEDSAVYLCASSPNRVEQYFGPGTRLTVT.

This clone was recorded once. The chain recombines TRBV15 with TRBJ2-3, with TRBD1 matching 7 bases. CDR1 and CDR2 from the germline V gene are LNHNV and YYDKDF (reference sequence). Unmatched junction bases numbered 8, after V lost 1 base and J lost 4 bases. CDR3 length: 16 amino acids. CDR3 sequence (DNA): TGTGCCACCAGCAGAGTCCGTAAAGGGGGCCCAGATACGCAGTATTTT. Encoded protein: CATSRVRKGGPDTQYF.

This chain links TRBV14 with TRBJ2-1; 7 bases align to TRBD1. V trimming: 7 bases; J trimming: 2 bases; junction bases outside the gene matches: 8. The length of the CDR3 is 15 residues. Germline V CDR1 and CDR2: SGHDN, FVKESK. In nucleotides, the CDR3 is TGTGCCAGCAAGGAACCGGGACAGACCTACAATGAGCAGTTCTTC. Protein: CASKEPGQTYNEQFF.

The chain is built from TRBV9 and TRBJ2-3; D gene ambiguous. Germline CDR1 reads SGDLS; CDR2 reads YYNGEE. Trimming shortened V by 0 bases and J by 0 bases, and 5 bases separated the two germline ends. The CDR3 sequence is 14 residues long. CDR3: CASSVASSTDTQYF. The DNA of the CDR3 is TGTGCCAGCAGCGTAGCCAGTAGCACAGATACGCAGTATTTT.

The genes are TRBV7-2 and TRBJ1-1; unclear D gene. In germline, CDR1 is SGHTA, CDR2 FQGNSA. The length of the CDR3 is 17 residues. V was trimmed by 1 base and J by 0 bases, leaving 15 bases between them. The CDR3 DNA sequence: TGTGCCAGCAGCTTAGTAGACGTGGGAAGTATGAACACTGAAGCTTTCTTT. This codes for CASSLVDVGSMNTEAFF.

This chain connects TRBV7-9 to TRBJ2-4; D assignment may be TRBD1 or TRBD2 (7 bases each). The germline CDR1 and CDR2 sequences are SEHNR and FQNEAQ (reference sequence). Trimming took 5 bases from V and 5 from J, leaving 13 bases between them. The CDR3 is 14 residues long. The CDR3 DNA reads as TGTGCCAGCAGCCCTCAGGGGGGGCAAAACATTCAGTACTTC. It encodes CASSPQGGQNIQYF.

Here the CDR3 DNA reads TGTGCCAGCAGCCGTGTATCGACAAGGGAAAAACTGTTTTTT. Its translation: CASSRVSTREKLFF. The rearrangement links TRBV6-5 to TRBJ1-4; D unclear. This CDR3 is 14 amino acids long. Deletions cut 6 bases from V and 8 bases from J, with 16 bases between. Germline values: CDR1 MNHEY, CDR2 SVGAGI.

The V and J genes are TRBV19 and TRBJ1-6, with D perhaps TRBD1 (5 bases). V lost 4 bases to trimming and J lost 14 bases, with 12 bases between them. The CDR3 consists of 12 residues. Germline CDR1 LNHDA, CDR2 SQIVND (reference sequence). The DNA of the CDR3 is TGTGCCAGTAGTACCGGGGCGGCCGCCCTCCACTTT. The encoded protein is CASSTGAAALHF.

This clone was found a few times. The rearrangement links TRBV7-2 to TRBJ2-1, with TRBD1 matching 10 bases. The germline gives CDR1 SGHTA, CDR2 FQGNSA. Trimming at V came to 3 bases and at J to 7 bases, leaving 9 bases not matched to a gene. The CDR3 contains 16 residues. The CDR3 here is CASSLLRDRGKNEQFF. DNA for the CDR3: TGTGCCAGCAGCTTGCTGAGGGACAGGGGTAAAAATGAGCAGTTCTTC.